The next 11 T cell receptor beta chains were all read from a single sample in a study of cytomegalovirus exposure and HLA in healthy donors. PCR was performed using 60 Vbeta and 13 Jbeta primers. Produced via immunoSEQ multiplex PCR; TCRdb's table is partial and in-frame only. The sample includes about 170,000 clones, more than 75% of them seen just once. Material: PBMCs. The receptor set was obtained from a man aged 30-40 years in good health and CMV-seropositive.

The chain has TRBV6-5 and TRBJ2-5; 7 bases agree with TRBD2. CDR3 length: 14 amino acids. V gave up 6 bases and J gave up 1 base; unmatched junction bases: 5. The V gene's germline CDR1 is MNHEY and CDR2 SVGAGI. Here the CDR3 reads CASSGLAVQETQYF. The DNA of the CDR3 is TGTGCCAGCAGCGGTCTAGCGGTCCAAGAGACCCAGTACTTC.

The rearrangement links TRBV7-2 to TRBJ1-3; 9 bases agree with TRBD1. The CDR3 is made up of 13 amino acids. Germline CDR1 and CDR2: SGHTA and FQGNSA. J lost 9 bases, V lost 4 bases, and 4 bases had no gene match. DNA for the CDR3: TGTGCCAGCAGCTATGGGACAGGGAGCACCATATATTTT. The encoded protein is CASSYGTGSTIYF.

The chain is built from TRBV5-6 and TRBJ1-4; D is unclear. V lost 2 bases and J lost 5, with 4 bases in between. There are 12 residues in the CDR3. Germline assignment: CDR1 SGHDT and CDR2 YYEEEE. The CDR3 loop reads CASSLTNEKLFF. In DNA form, the CDR3 reads TGTGCCAGCAGCTTAACAAATGAAAAACTGTTTTTT.

J is TRBJ2-1 and V is TRBV9; 7 bases line up with TRBD2. The CDR3 is made up of 15 amino acids. The V segment lost 4 bases and the J segment 3 bases; nucleotides outside the gene matches: 7. The germline gives CDR1 SGDLS, CDR2 YYNGEE. The CDR3 loop is CASSTSGTHYNEQFF. The DNA of the CDR3 is TGTGCCAGCAGCACGAGCGGGACGCACTACAATGAGCAGTTCTTC.

The chain employs TRBV6-5 and TRBJ2-1; D call uncertain. The CDR3 consists of 14 residues. Trimming stripped 8 bases from V and 0 bases from J, with 11 bases between. Per the germline V gene, CDR1 is MNHEY and CDR2 is SVGAGI. The CDR3 sequence: CASAETYSYNEQFF. In nucleotides, the CDR3 is TGTGCCAGCGCGGAAACATACTCCTACAATGAGCAGTTCTTC.

DNA of the CDR3: TGTGCCAGCAGCCCCCGACTAGCGGGTAGCACAGATACGCAGTATTTT. Protein sequence: CASSPRLAGSTDTQYF. This chain joins TRBV7-3 and TRBJ2-3, with 10 bases fitting TRBD2. The CDR3 length is 16 residues. Germline V gene lookup returns CDR1 SGHTA and CDR2 FQGTGA. With 5 bases clipped from V and 0 bases from J, the junction kept 5 bases outside the gene matches.

CDR3: CASSLVGRAGGYNEQFF. Written as DNA, the CDR3 is TGTGCCAGCAGCTTAGTCGGGCGAGCGGGAGGCTACAATGAGCAGTTCTTC. The genes are TRBV7-2 and TRBJ2-1; 9 bases agree with TRBD2. Trimming took 1 base from V and 3 from J; bases not matched to a gene: 7. The CDR3 is made up of 17 amino acids. Germline V gene data show CDR1 as SGHTA and CDR2 as FQGNSA.

The chain employs TRBV2 and TRBJ2-3; 9 nucleotides match TRBD2. CDR1 and CDR2 (germline): SNHLY, FYNNEI. V gave up 6 bases and J gave up 6 bases; unmatched junction bases: 10. The CDR3 has 15 amino acids. DNA for the CDR3: TGTGCCAGCAGAGGGACTAGCTCGAACAGGGATACGCAGTATTTT. Encoded protein: CASRGTSSNRDTQYF.

CDR3 sequence reads: CASRRDRPSYNEQFF. CDR3 nucleotide sequence: TGTGCCAGCAGACGCGACAGACCCTCCTACAATGAGCAGTTCTTC. This rearrangement joins TRBV6-1 to TRBJ2-1; D is possibly TRBD1 (5 bases). V lost 6 bases and J lost 0, with 12 bases in between. Germline V gene sequence: CDR1 MNHNS, CDR2 SASEGT. This CDR3 comprises 15 residues.

The J gene is TRBJ2-7, the V gene TRBV5-6, with 8 bases that match TRBD2. The CDR3 is made up of 16 amino acids. Germline trimming cut 3 bases from V and 4 bases from J; bases unmatched to any gene: 12. Germline values: CDR1 SGHDT, CDR2 YYEEEE. The DNA for the CDR3 is TGTGCCAGCAGCTCTGAGGGGGGGCAGCGGGAGTACGAGCAGTACGTC. Protein sequence: CASSSEGGQREYEQYV.

The count of this clone is one. This chain uses TRBV19 with TRBJ2-3; TRBD2 matches 11 bases. V shed 4 bases, J shed 4 bases, and the junction held 7 bases outside the gene matches. The germline V gene has CDR1 LNHDA and CDR2 SQIVND (reference sequence). The CDR3 has 16 amino acids. Here the CDR3 reads CASSTPTSGSPDTQYF. CDR3 nucleotides: TGTGCCAGTAGTACCCCAACTAGCGGGAGCCCAGATACGCAGTATTTT. Looking up the rest from reference TRBV19 and TRBJ2-3 gives the full variable domain: DGGITQSPKYLFRKEGQNVTLSCEQNLNHDAMYWYRQDPGQGLRLIYYSQIVNDFQKGDIAEGYSVSREKKESFPLTVTSAQKNPTAFYLCASSTPTSGSPDTQYFGPGTRLTVL.